This is a list of T cell receptor beta chains from one sample in a study of CD8+ T cells in alopecia areata. Sequencing was performed with immunoSEQ multiplex PCR; in TCRdb, only in-frame clones are kept and a portion is missing. Here the sample spans about 200,000 clones, roughly 64% being singletons. The sequences come from CD4+ T cells sorted from blood, collected at week 24, from a patient treated with tofacitinib. Receptors originate from a human donor with alopecia areata. Each CDR3 is given with its conserved first and last residue. A D gene is named only where the DNA matches it firmly. Not all rows give a size; the values are once, few, many and, for expanded clones, a class.

D	V	size	J	DNA	CDR3
TRBD1	TRBV19	few	TRBJ1-1	TGTGCCAGTAGTAGGCGGACAGGGAGTATGACCACTGAAGCTTTCTTT	CASSRRTGSMTTEAFF
TRBD2	TRBV30	-	TRBJ2-7	TGTGCCTGGGATAGCGGGATGAGAGACGAGCAGTACTTC	CAWDSGMRDEQYF
TRBD2	TRBV7-2	-	TRBJ2-3	TGTGCCAGCAGCCAAATTCCCTTTGTGCTAGCGGGAGATGCAGATACGCAGTATTTT	CASSQIPFVLAGDADTQYF
TRBD1	TRBV7-2	-	TRBJ2-2	TGTGCCAGCAGCTTAAGAGCTGACAGGGGGCGAACCGGGGAGCTGTTTTTT	CASSLRADRGRTGELFF
-	TRBV10-3	-	TRBJ1-1	TGTGCCATCAAAGAGACCTCAGGGACGAGTGAAGCTTTCTTT	CAIKETSGTSEAFF
TRBD1	TRBV4-2	once	TRBJ1-1	TGTGCCAGCAGCCAGGAGGACAGGGACCTCCCCAAAGCTTTCTTT	CASSQEDRDLPKAFF
-	TRBV19	-	TRBJ2-7	TGTGCCTCGAGGCGCCGAGGCCGGCAGGGGAACCACGAGCAGTACTTC	CASRRRGRQGNHEQYF
TRBD2	TRBV7-3	-	TRBJ2-1	TGTGCCAGCAGCTCCACACGGACTAGCGGGGAGCAGTTCTTC	CASSSTRTSGEQFF
TRBD1	TRBV7-9	-	TRBJ2-1	TGTGCCAGCAGAGTACTCAGAGGGGGCGAGTCCTACAATGAGCAGTTCTTC	CASRVLRGGESYNEQFF
-	TRBV11-2	-	TRBJ1-5	TGTGCCAGCAGCTTATCAGGGGATCTCAATCAGCCCCAGCATTTT	CASSLSGDLNQPQHF
-	TRBV30	-	TRBJ1-1	TGTGCCTGGAGTTCAGGGGCGATGAACACTGAAGCTTTCTTT	CAWSSGAMNTEAFF
TRBD1	TRBV29-1	few	TRBJ2-5	TGCAGCGTCCTGAAGACAGGGCGAGAGACCCAGTACTTC	CSVLKTGRETQYF
TRBD1	TRBV4-3	-	TRBJ1-5	TGCGCCAGCAGCCAGGACAGGCTTAGCAATCAGCCCCAGCATTTT	CASSQDRLSNQPQHF
-	TRBV20-1	-	TRBJ2-5	TGCAGTGCGGAATTGAAGGAGACCCAGTACTTC	CSAELKETQYF
-	TRBV28	few	TRBJ2-4	TGTGCCAGCAGTCAGGCCTTTGTGGAAACGGGCAAAAACATTCAGTACTTC	CASSQAFVETGKNIQYF
-	TRBV4-2	-	TRBJ1-6	TGTGCCAGCAGCCAAGATCCAGCAAGCTCCTATAATTCACCCCTCCACTTT	CASSQDPASSYNSPLHF
-	TRBV29-1	-	TRBJ2-2	TGCAGCGTTCGGCGGACAGTAGGCACCGGGGAGCTGTTTTTT	CSVRRTVGTGELFF
-	TRBV30	-	TRBJ1-3	TGTGCCTGGAGTGTACATGGGGGCTCTGGAAACACCATATATTTT	CAWSVHGGSGNTIYF
TRBD1	TRBV29-1	few	TRBJ2-7	TGCAGCGTCGCGGACAGGCCTAGCTCCTACGAGCAGTACTTC	CSVADRPSSYEQYF
TRBD2	TRBV2	-	TRBJ2-3	TGTGCCAGCAACCCTAGCGGGAGGAGGGATACGCAGTATTTT	CASNPSGRRDTQYF
-	TRBV5-1	-	TRBJ2-5	TGCGCCAGCAGCTTGACAGACCCCCAAGAGACCCAGTACTTC	CASSLTDPQETQYF
-	TRBV7-9	few	TRBJ1-1	TGTGCCAGCAGCTTAGATCAGGGTTTGACTGAAGCTTTCTTT	CASSLDQGLTEAFF
TRBD1	TRBV29-1	-	TRBJ2-5	TGCAGCGTGGGGACAGGGGGCCGACTAGGAAAAGAGACCCAGTACTTC	CSVGTGGRLGKETQYF
TRBD1	TRBV5-6	once	TRBJ1-4	TGTGCCAGCAGCTCCCGGACAGGAGATGAAAAACTGTTTTTT	CASSSRTGDEKLFF
-	TRBV18	-	TRBJ1-1	TGTGCCAGCTCACCCCCGGGAGATATGAACACTGAAGCTTTCTTT	CASSPPGDMNTEAFF
-	TRBV7-3	-	TRBJ1-5	TGTGCCAGCAGCTTGGACAACAATCAGCCCCAGCATTTT	CASSLDNNQPQHF
TRBD2	TRBV5-6	few	TRBJ2-1	TGTGCCAGCAGCCCCCAACTAGAGCGGGGGGGGGCAAATGAGCAGTTCTTC	CASSPQLERGGANEQFF
TRBD1	TRBV29-1	-	TRBJ2-7	TGCAGCGTCGCAGGGGGCAGGGCCGAGCAGTACTTC	CSVAGGRAEQYF
-	TRBV19	few	TRBJ2-7	TGTGCCAGTAGTATAGCTGGGGGGCGCGCCTACGAGCAGTACTTC	CASSIAGGRAYEQYF
TRBD2	TRBV2	-	TRBJ2-5	TGTGCCAGCAGTGGAGCGGGGATCCAAGAGACCCAGTACTTC	CASSGAGIQETQYF
-	TRBV15	-	TRBJ2-2	TGTGCCACCAGCAGAGATAGATTAGCCGGGGAGCTGTTTTTT	CATSRDRLAGELFF
-	TRBV5-1	-	TRBJ2-5	TGCGCCAGCAGCCGCAGGGGGGGCGAGGAGACCCAGTACTTC	CASSRRGGEETQYF
-	TRBV29-1	-	TRBJ2-4	TGCAGCGTTGAAGTGGGTCAGGGAATGATTCAGTACTTC	CSVEVGQGMIQYF
-	TRBV7-2	-	TRBJ1-4	TGTGCCAGCAGCTTAGACAGGACCGAAAAACTGTTTTTT	CASSLDRTEKLFF
-	TRBV29-1	-	TRBJ1-5	TGCAGCGTTGCGGAGAATAGCAATCAGCCCCAGCATTTT	CSVAENSNQPQHF
-	TRBV20-1	-	TRBJ2-5	TGCAGTGCGATTGGAGAGACCCAGTACTTC	CSAIGETQYF
-	TRBV6-6	-	TRBJ2-1	TGTGCCAGCAGCTCCGGGACCCTCTACAATGAGCAGTTCTTC	CASSSGTLYNEQFF
-	TRBV30	-	TRBJ2-3	TGTGCCTGGAGCGGCGGGCAAAGCACAGATACGCAGTATTTT	CAWSGGQSTDTQYF
-	TRBV5-1	-	TRBJ1-1	TGCGCCAGCAGCCCCCCCGACACTTTGGACACTGAAGCTTTCTTT	CASSPPDTLDTEAFF
-	TRBV29-1	-	TRBJ1-2	TGCAGCGTTCAAGAGAACCCTAACTATGGCTACACCTTC	CSVQENPNYGYTF
TRBD2	TRBV5-6	-	TRBJ2-1	TGTGCCAGCAGCTTCTTTGAAGCGGGGGGACTCAATGAGCAGTTCTTC	CASSFFEAGGLNEQFF
TRBD2	TRBV14	-	TRBJ2-1	TGTGCCAGCAGCCAAGCAGCTAGCGGGAATGAGCAGTTCTTC	CASSQAASGNEQFF
-	TRBV7-2	-	TRBJ2-7	TGTGCCAGCAGCTTAATGCGGGAATCCTACGAGCAGTACTTC	CASSLMRESYEQYF
-	TRBV5-4	few	TRBJ1-2	TGTGCCAGCAGCTTGGAGACCGTCTATGGCTACACCTTC	CASSLETVYGYTF
-	TRBV2	-	TRBJ2-5	TGTGCCAGCGCGCAAGAGACCCAGTACTTC	CASAQETQYF
-	TRBV5-6	once	TRBJ2-2	TGTGCCAGCAGCCCCGTACCCGATTACAGCGGGGAGCTGTTTTTT	CASSPVPDYSGELFF
TRBD2	TRBV5-1	few	TRBJ2-5	TGCGCCAGCAGCCTCGCACTAGCGGGACTATGGGAGACCCAGTACTTC	CASSLALAGLWETQYF
-	TRBV4-3	few	TRBJ1-5	TGCGCCAGCAGCCAGGGACGGGGGCCCCAGCATTTT	CASSQGRGPQHF
-	TRBV20-1	-	TRBJ2-7	TGCAGTGCTTTTTCCCTCCTCGAGCAGTACTTC	CSAFSLLEQYF
-	TRBV15	few	TRBJ2-3	TGTGCCACCAGCCTAGAGGGTGGCGGACACACAGATACGCAGTATTTT	CATSLEGGGHTDTQYF
TRBD2	TRBV19	-	TRBJ2-7	TGTGCCAGTAGTTTAGCGGGAGGTCTCTCCTACGAGCAGTACTTC	CASSLAGGLSYEQYF
TRBD1	TRBV4-2	-	TRBJ2-5	TGTGCCAGCAGCCAGGACAGGGGAGTAGAGACCCAGTACTTC	CASSQDRGVETQYF
TRBD1	TRBV6-5	-	TRBJ2-1	TGTGCCAGCAGCCATCGACAGGGGGCCTACGGTGAGCAGTTCTTC	CASSHRQGAYGEQFF
TRBD1	TRBV27	-	TRBJ1-2	TGTGCCAGCAGGAGGGACAGGCTCTATGGCTACACCTTC	CASRRDRLYGYTF
TRBD1	TRBV30	-	TRBJ1-5	TGTGCCTGGAGTACGTTAGGACAGGTTAATCAGCCCCAGCATTTT	CAWSTLGQVNQPQHF
-	TRBV5-1	few	TRBJ1-6	TGCGCCAGCAGCGTTGGGGAGGAGGGATCACCCCTCCACTTT	CASSVGEEGSPLHF
-	TRBV5-4	-	TRBJ2-5	TGTGCCAGCAGCTTGCAAGAGACCCAGTACTTC	CASSLQETQYF
TRBD1	TRBV10-3	few	TRBJ1-2	TGTGCCATCACCGGGACAGGGGTTGACGGCTACACCTTC	CAITGTGVDGYTF